This T cell receptor (beta chain) was captured in a study of cytomegalovirus exposure and HLA in healthy donors. Amplification used 60 Vbeta primers and 13 Jbeta primers. This table comes from immunoSEQ multiplex PCR, and its TCRdb copy is limited to in-frame clones, with some not included. Among about 170,000 clones listed, 77% were seen once. CDR1 and CDR2 from the germline V gene are LNHDA and SQIVND (reference sequence). V shed 6 bases and J 6 bases; nucleotides not matched to a gene: 11. The CDR3 has 14 residues. The chain recombines TRBV19 with TRBJ2-7, with 7 bases lining up with TRBD2. The sequence derives from a woman aged 30 to 39 in good health and CMV-seropositive. Source material: PBMCs. CDR3: CASSPQGGVGEQYF. In nucleotides, the CDR3 is TGTGCCAGTAGCCCCCAGGGAGGGGTTGGCGAGCAGTACTTC.